Listed below are T cell receptor beta chains from one sample, sequenced in a study of T-cell reconstitution after alpha-beta-depleted transplantation in children. MiXCR, applied by TCRdb to the PCR reads, yields one record per CDR3 protein. The repertoire holds 190,000 or so distinct CDR3 sequences, roughly 7.5% seen once, with 3% in the top ten. The sequencing here drew on PBMCs from the stem cell graft donor, taken from the stem cell graft. All receptors come from a human donor who donated a stem cell graft to a child with Wiskott-Aldrich syndrome. CDR3s include the opening cysteine and the closing phenylalanine or tryptophan. Each record gives: J gene, V gene, clone size, CDR3 length, D gene, CDR3 protein, CDR3 DNA. The D gene is left open where the match is weak. Only part of the rows carry a size: once, few, many, or a class if the clone is expanded.

TRBJ1-1 | TRBV7-9 | many | 14 | . | CASSFGGASTEAFF | TGTGCCAGCAGCTTCGGAGGGGCAAGCACTGAAGCTTTCTTT
TRBJ2-1 | TRBV15 | many | 15 | . | CATSRAGQRGDEQFF | TGTGCCACCAGCAGAGCTGGACAGCGCGGCGATGAGCAGTTCTTC
TRBJ2-5 | TRBV20-1 | many | 13 | . | CSASGSWQETQYF | TGCAGTGCTAGCGGGAGTTGGCAAGAGACCCAGTACTTC
TRBJ2-7 | TRBV30 | . | 15 | . | CAWSVLRGGPYEQYF | TGTGCCTGGAGTGTACTAAGGGGGGGCCCCTACGAGCAGTACTTC
TRBJ1-5 | TRBV6-5 | many | 15 | . | CASSTRGRGPQPQHF | TGTGCCAGCAGTACCCGGGGGAGGGGCCCTCAGCCCCAGCATTTT
TRBJ2-1 | TRBV20-1 | many | 15 | TRBD2 | CSATVGQGGPNEQFF | TGCAGTGCTACCGTAGGGCAGGGAGGGCCTAATGAGCAGTTCTTC
TRBJ2-7 | TRBV7-9 | . | 16 | TRBD1 | CASSLLVGTGLSEQYF | TGTGCCAGCAGCTTGCTAGTCGGGACAGGGCTCTCCGAGCAGTACTTC
TRBJ2-7 | TRBV12-3/TRBV12-4 | many | 13 | . | CASSLQGFGEQYF | TGTGCCAGCAGTTTACAGGGTTTCGGCGAGCAGTACTTC
TRBJ2-2 | TRBV5-8 | . | 17 | TRBD2 | CASSPPWEGLRTGELFF | TGTGCCAGCAGCCCTCCCTGGGAGGGGTTAAGGACCGGGGAGCTGTTTTTT
TRBJ1-6 | TRBV12-3/TRBV12-4 | . | 13 | . | CASSRTVQSPLHF | TGTGCCAGCAGCCGGACAGTACAGTCACCCCTCCACTTT
TRBJ1-5 | TRBV7-6 | many | 15 | TRBD1 | CASSLGDRDDQPQHF | TGTGCCAGCAGCTTAGGGGACAGGGACGATCAGCCCCAGCATTTT
TRBJ1-1 | TRBV25-1 | many | 15 | TRBD1 | CASSARTGVTSEAFF | TGTGCCAGCAGTGCCCGGACAGGGGTAACTTCTGAAGCTTTCTTT
TRBJ2-7 | TRBV5-1 | . | 16 | . | CASSLPGGTTSGEQYF | TGCGCCAGCAGCTTACCCGGCGGAACTACTTCGGGCGAGCAGTACTTC
TRBJ2-3 | TRBV12-3/TRBV12-4 | many | 13 | . | CASSLFRSDTQYF | TGTGCCAGCAGTTTGTTTCGGTCAGATACGCAGTATTTT
TRBJ1-2 | TRBV28 | many | 15 | . | CASSDQGSSYYGYTF | TGTGCCAGCAGTGATCAGGGATCCTCGTACTATGGCTACACCTTC
TRBJ2-1 | TRBV27 | many | 17 | TRBD1 | CASTTRQGLGSYNEQFF | TGTGCCAGCACCACCAGACAGGGTTTGGGCTCCTACAATGAGCAGTTCTTC
TRBJ2-7 | TRBV4-1 | many | 17 | . | CASSQERTDIGAYEQYF | TGCGCCAGCAGCCAAGAACGCACCGACATCGGGGCCTACGAGCAGTACTTC
TRBJ2-5 | TRBV10-3 | many | 15 | TRBD1 | CAISANRGIGETQYF | TGTGCCATCAGTGCAAACAGGGGGATAGGAGAGACCCAGTACTTC
TRBJ2-4 | TRBV15 | . | 14 | . | CATSREVAKNIQYF | TGTGCCACCAGCAGAGAAGTAGCCAAAAACATTCAGTACTTC
TRBJ2-4 | TRBV7-9 | many | 16 | . | CASSLAGERAKNIQYF | TGTGCCAGCAGCTTAGCGGGGGAGAGGGCCAAAAACATTCAGTACTTC
TRBJ2-1 | TRBV7-9 | few | 15 | . | CASSPYRAPYNEQFF | TGTGCCAGCAGTCCCTACAGGGCTCCCTACAATGAGCAGTTCTTC
TRBJ2-7 | TRBV15 | many | 13 | . | CATSREDGNEQYF | TGTGCCACCAGCAGAGAAGATGGGAACGAGCAGTACTTC
TRBJ2-7 | TRBV5-1 | many | 13 | . | CASSFGNIAEQYF | TGCGCCAGCAGCTTCGGAAATATCGCCGAGCAGTACTTC